This T cell receptor (beta chain) was found in a study of shared clonotypes between healthy human individuals (dated by TCRdb to the early 2020s). The study in broad terms: A few men and a couple of women, aged 18 to 49 years, made up the cohort. Per donor, three plates each were used for CD4 naive and CD4 memory, two for CD8 naive, and one for CD8 memory. To estimate repertoire size and how much clonotype sharing occurs between individuals, the study deeply sequenced the blood TCR repertoires of roughly 5 healthy adults. To increase sequencing depth and limit assay-specific biases, TCR repertoire library preparation and sequencing were carried out by different laboratories using diverse techniques. Between about 0.94 and 8.9 billion PBMCs per donor were obtained by leukapheresis. On the study overall, not on this receptor specifically: Across a handful of donors, around 5% of naive CD4, around 3.5% of naive CD8, 2.3% of memory CD4, and roughly 0.41% of memory CD8 clonotypes were shared. Naive subsets generally had larger estimated clonotype richness than memory subsets did. Sampling was restricted to blood, and TCR repertoires in tissues likely differ from the TCR repertoires found in blood. Compared with non-shared clonotypes, clonotypes shared by all four sorted-subset donors had higher generation probabilities. Even with the large sequencing depth, rarefaction of the sorted-subset datasets indicated that sequencing was incomplete. Because the study included only a small number of donors, the genetic and exposure-history diversity represented was limited. Based on pairwise subsampling, the degree of clonotype sharing among donors was expected to be affected by sequencing depth.

TCR CDR3 regions were amplified from genomic DNA by multiplex PCR using the deep immunoSEQ assay. Genomic DNA extracted from each cell subset was distributed evenly over all wells of several immunoSEQ 96-well plates, and each plate served as one replicate. For sorted subsets, each replicate PCR was loaded with 200 to 250 ng genomic DNA, equivalent to about 33,000 T cell genomes. The purified libraries were quantified using a Qubit 3.0 fluorometer, sized with a Bioanalyzer 2100, and then quantified again using the KAPA Library Quantification kit. Every immunoSEQ 96-well plate was sequenced on a separate single-read 150-cycle Illumina NextSeq 550 flow cell. For the original study's pipeline: Because the immunoSEQ output included only junctional sequences and no quality scores, the filtering could not be the same as the filtering used for full-length reads. Sequences were annotated with PyIR, a Python wrapper for IgBLAST v1.9, and V/J genes and CDR3 were assigned using IMGT germline references. Reads were filtered out if the reads had weak V/J assignments (E-value above 1e-6), no CDR3, stop codons, out-of-frame junctions, or ambiguous translated residues. A V3J clonotype was defined by an identical inferred V gene, J gene, and CDR3 amino acid sequence. Percentage overlap between repertoires was calculated by dividing the number of shared unique clonotypes by the size of the smaller repertoire. Richness of each repertoire was evaluated using RTK rarefaction, the Chao1 estimator, and Recon v2.1 estimates of unobserved clonotypes. Generation probabilities for all TCRbeta clonotypes obtained by the gDNA method from several donors were computed using OLGA. Drawn from immuneACCESS, this table holds only the in-frame rearrangements with V and J called that TCRdb kept. Clones are partly lost; checked studies trace under half to an unresolved V gene and leave the rest unexplained. The V and J calls and clone size come from that table; D and trimming were worked out from the DNA. Within this sample are about 600,000 clones, with 98% of them counted one time only. The top ten constitute 0.3% of the sample.

The sample holds one count of this clone. Its antigen is still unknown. No qualities accompany the bases; no much larger clone lies one base away. CD8 naive samples were obtained by positive selection for CCR7 among CD45RO-negative cells, yielding a CD45RA+CCR7+ population from which TemRA cells were excluded. The donors were healthy, HIV-negative adults with no recently reported acute infections or vaccinations. Every donor was a Caucasian adult living in Nashville, Tennessee, USA. Blood was obtained by leukapheresis, after which PBMCs were separated by Ficoll-Histopaque density gradient centrifugation and cryopreserved in liquid nitrogen vapor phase. Purity and quantity of every magnetically sorted T cell population were checked by analytical flow cytometry. Genomic DNA was isolated from every sorted fraction and measured by UV absorbance on a Nanodrop 2000c. Sequenced material: naive CD8+ T cells sorted from blood. The cell subset or site label, read with the paper, signifies: CD45RA+CCR7+. This sequence was found in a man aged 25-40 years in good health.

The CDR3 region reads CASSQEGSGSTDTQYF. At the DNA level, the sequence is TGTGCCAGCAGCCAAGAAGGTAGCGGGAGCACAGATACGCAGTATTTT. Recombination linked TRBV4-2 to TRBJ2-3, and TRBD2 aligns with 7 junction nucleotides. V is cut back by 0 bases and J by 0 bases, with 3 bases in the junction unmatched. Taken from cysteine to phenylalanine, the CDR3 has 16 residues. Only the CDR3 portion is preserved as DNA: 48 bases, with reading frame beginning at the first base. The germline V gene yields LGHNA for CDR1 and YNFKEQ for CDR2.